Given below is one T cell receptor (beta chain) in context. Its antigen is unknown. Germline values: CDR1 LGHDT, CDR2 YNNKEL (reference sequence). CDR3 length equals 14 residues. Trimming took off 0 bases at V and 7 bases at J, with 7 bases between the two ends. The sample comes from a study of blood T cells in healthy people across ages. The study's findings and limits: Among long-lived donors, naive CD4+ cells were more numerous and diversity higher than in aged donors. Measured against age, TCR beta diversity per million T cells decreased in a roughly linear manner.

A sample-barcoded 5' primer and a J-beta primer mix were used in a second PCR of about 6 to 12 cycles. One entry per CDR3 protein results from TCRdb running MiXCR on the 5' RACE reads. In the table there are roughly 550,000 distinct CDR3 sequences, less than 25% of which are singletons. The same data also went into a second study, on T cells of mothers and their children. In that study: Second-round PCR products received sample barcodes and 2-4 random nucleotides from the M1S primer.

This chain joins TRBV3-1 and TRBJ1-6, with no clear D. This sequence originates from a boy aged 5-17 years in good health. Sequences were obtained from blood. The CDR3 DNA sequence: TGTGCCAGCAGCCAAGATTACCCGAATTCACCCCTCCACTTT. Amino acid sequence: CASSQDYPNSPLHF. The full variable domain, completed using reference TRBV3-1 and TRBJ1-6, is DTAVSQTPKYLVTQMGNDKSIKCEQNLGHDTMYWYKQDSKKFLKIMFSYNNKELIINETVPNRFSPKSPDKAHLNLHINSLELGDSAVYFCASSQDYPNSPLHFGNGTRLTVT.